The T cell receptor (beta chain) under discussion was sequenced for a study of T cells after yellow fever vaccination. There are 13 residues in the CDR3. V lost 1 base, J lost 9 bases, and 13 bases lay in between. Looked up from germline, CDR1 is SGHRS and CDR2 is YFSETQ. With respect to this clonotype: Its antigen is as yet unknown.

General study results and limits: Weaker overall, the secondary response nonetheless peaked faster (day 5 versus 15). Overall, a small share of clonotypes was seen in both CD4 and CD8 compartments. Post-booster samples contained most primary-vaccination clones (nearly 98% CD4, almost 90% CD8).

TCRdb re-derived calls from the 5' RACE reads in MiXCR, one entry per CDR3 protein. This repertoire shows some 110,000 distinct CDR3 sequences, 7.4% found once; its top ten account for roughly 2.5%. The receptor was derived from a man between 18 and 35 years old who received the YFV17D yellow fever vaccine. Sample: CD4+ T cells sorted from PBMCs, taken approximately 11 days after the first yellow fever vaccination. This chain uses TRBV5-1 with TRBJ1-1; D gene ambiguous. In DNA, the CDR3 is TGCGCCAGCAGCTTGCAGGCCCTCGAGCAAGCTTTCTTT. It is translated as CASSLQALEQAFF.